This TCR beta chain is drawn from a study of human T cells and chemical hapten exposure (TCRdb year 2021). For context, the study as a whole: For sensitization, 2% DPC in acetone was applied to a roughly 2 cm by roughly 2 cm area of upper inner arm skin. Libraries were pooled for sequencing, and per-sample TCR yields varied mainly because of small differences in library volumes within the pool. This study followed changes in the peripheral blood TCR repertoire in vivo during primary and secondary sensitization of alopecia patients to the hapten diphenylcyclopropenone (DPC). Blood for TCR sequencing was provided by twenty-nine alopecia patients at one to four time points (pre-sensitization, 2, 6 and 24 weeks). Blood samples were taken from patients before sensitization (week 0) and at 2, 6 and about 24 weeks after DPC sensitization. Patients additionally received weekly therapeutic DPC doses to the scalp throughout the roughly 26-week study period. Alopecia areata with under or over 50% scalp involvement, alopecia totalis and alopecia universalis were represented in the patient cohort, which was mostly female. Patch testing was done on the upper back using Finn chambers containing 0.01% DPC, and results were scored after 6 days according to International Contact Dermatitis Research Group standards.

Germline trimming amounts to 3 bases on V and 5 bases on J, with 10 as the count of junction bases outside the gene matches. The CDR3 goes from the cysteine to the phenylalanine over 16 residues. The entry retains the CDR3 DNA only, 48 bases that are in frame from base 1. CDR1 MNHNS and CDR2 SASEGT are derived from the germline V gene. Broader findings and caveats from the paper: All patients had alopecia, a presumed autoimmune disease, so their immune response might differ from that of healthy individuals. Repeated subsampling changed both the strength of the expansion versus patch-test correlation and the threshold at which the correlation became significant. Patch test score was positively correlated with the number of PT1 expanded TCRs, with significance at thresholds 8, 16 and 32 but not at 4. Expanded TCRs formed significantly more large CDR3 similarity clusters than pre-sensitization or healthy control sets, consistent with antigen-driven responses. No change with DPC sensitization was found in the number of TCRs above 1 in 1000 frequency, and no evidence of global repertoire structure alterations was found.

Library method: RACE. Sequenced using a NextSeq 500. During library preparation, unique molecular identifiers were attached to individual cDNA molecules so that TCRs could be counted in a quantitative, reproducible way. Each blood RNA sample was used to sequence both TCR alpha and TCR beta chains. On the study's bioinformatics: Samples had a median of approximately 93,000 TCRs, with a range from about 23,224 to 750,000. V, J and CDR3 annotation of the TCR reads was carried out using the Decombinator software suite. For the PS versus PT1 abundance plots, all samples were subsampled to the same number of TCRs (28,000). TCRs were defined as expanded if absent before sensitization and observed at least eight times at the 2-week time point. Using fastp trimming at Q25 and MiXCR clonotype assembly, TCRdb reanalyzed the public sequencing data and kept in-frame beta chains. Each entry merges the rows of one CDR3 protein and shows their most common DNA and genes. The V and J calls were not made by the authors but by TCRdb's processing. The sample includes about 52,000 distinct CDR3 sequences, with 9.9% observed a single time. The ten largest make up 16% of the sample.

As to this clonotype: Its antigen has not been determined. No quality values exist for individual bases; no much larger clone is one base distant.

This specimen's time point label, interpreted: patch test 3, about 24 weeks after DPC sensitization. The treatment or condition label on this specimen signifies: therapeutic diphenylcyclopropenone sensitization with weekly scalp DPC. At every patch-test visit, the blood draw took place before the patch test was put on. To be eligible, patients had to be aged 18 to 70, diagnosed with alopecia and judged suitable for DPC therapy, while pregnant patients were excluded. Unfractionated whole blood was collected in Tempus Blood RNA tubes, and total RNA was extracted from that blood. This TCR derives from a woman between 35 and 50 years old with alopecia areata. Some clones in this sample may be carry-over from other donors' samples. The sample was whole blood, taken in connection with sensitization to the hapten diphenylcyclopropenone (DPC). The V and J genes are TRBV6-1 and TRBJ2-5; 9 bases in between match TRBD1. The CDR3 reads CASSDGGGTGLETQYF. The DNA sequence is as follows: TGTGCCAGCAGTGATGGGGGAGGGACAGGGCTCGAGACCCAGTACTTC.